These T cell receptor beta chains were read from a single sample in a study of blood T cell repertoires in COVID-19. Only in-frame clones appear in the TCRdb table, and some are missing; sequencing was by immunoSEQ multiplex PCR. In the table there are 150,000 to 200,000 clones, roughly nine tenths of which are singletons. The sequenced sample consisted of PBMCs or T cells enriched from blood (not recorded which). Every receptor here comes from a woman aged 40 to 50 in a cohort exposed to, infected with or recovered from COVID-19 (not recorded which). Both conserved end residues are part of each CDR3. Each record gives: D gene, J gene, clone size, V gene, CDR3 length, CDR3 DNA, CDR3 protein. D genes are given only for firm matches. Clone size is given for some rows only: seen once, a few or many times, or a class if the clone is expanded.

>.|TRBJ2-1|.|TRBV13|12
TGTGCCAGCAGCTCGAGGTCCTATGAGCAGTTCTTC
CASSSRSYEQFF
>TRBD2|TRBJ2-3|.|TRBV15|14
TGTGCCACCAGCAGAGCGACTAGCAAAGATACGCAGTATTTT
CATSRATSKDTQYF
>TRBD2|TRBJ2-5|.|TRBV9|15
TGTGCCAGCACCCTGTCCGGGAGGGCCGGAGAGACCCAGTACTTC
CASTLSGRAGETQYF
>TRBD1|TRBJ1-5|.|TRBV6-6|15
TGTGCCTCGAAACGACAGGGTAATAGCAATCAGCCCCAGCATTTT
CASKRQGNSNQPQHF
>TRBD1|TRBJ2-2|.|TRBV19|16
TGTGCCAGTAGTATAGTCCGGACAGGGACGGGGCGGGAGCTGTTTTTT
CASSIVRTGTGRELFF
>TRBD1|TRBJ1-1|.|TRBV6-5|15
TGTGCCAGCAGCGCCGACAGGGGAGGAAACACTGAAGCTTTCTTT
CASSADRGGNTEAFF
>.|TRBJ2-7|.|TRBV18|15
TGTGCCAGCTCACCAGCAGGATCAATTTTGTACGAGCAGTACTTC
CASSPAGSILYEQYF
>.|TRBJ1-4|.|TRBV19|16
TGTGCCAGTAGTATACTGTGGGGAGGAACTAATGAAAAACTGTTTTTT
CASSILWGGTNEKLFF
>TRBD1|TRBJ1-4|once|TRBV19|14
TGTGCCAGTTCTCCCGGACAGGGGGTTGAAAAACTGTTTTTT
CASSPGQGVEKLFF
>TRBD1|TRBJ1-2|.|TRBV10-3|16
TGTGCCATCAGTGTTGTGGGTTTGGACAGGGAGGAGGGCTACACCTTC
CAISVVGLDREEGYTF
>.|TRBJ1-5|once|TRBV7-9|15
TGTGCCAGCAGCCCTGCGGGGGATGGCAATCAGCCCCAGCATTTT
CASSPAGDGNQPQHF
>.|TRBJ1-1|.|TRBV27|14
TGTGCCAGCAGTTTAGAGGGGGGGGTAACTGAAGCTTTCTTT
CASSLEGGVTEAFF
>.|TRBJ2-5|.|TRBV7-2|15
TGTGCCAGCAGCTCCACGTGGGAGTACCAAGAGACCCAGTACTTC
CASSSTWEYQETQYF
>.|TRBJ1-2|few|TRBV7-6|16
TGTGCCAGCACCGGGGCGACGGGGAGGAGAAACTATGGCTACACCTTC
CASTGATGRRNYGYTF
>.|TRBJ2-1|.|TRBV24-1|16
TGTGCCACCAGTGATTCCCCGGGGGGCGACGGCAATGAGCAGTTCTTC
CATSDSPGGDGNEQFF
>.|TRBJ2-1|.|TRBV5-1|12
TGCGCCAGCAGCTTGTACGGCAATGAGCAGTTCTTC
CASSLYGNEQFF
>.|TRBJ2-5|.|TRBV12-5|15
TGTGCTAGTGGTTTGTTCCCGACAGAGCAAGAGACCCAGTACTTC
CASGLFPTEQETQYF
>.|TRBJ1-1|few|TRBV25-1|12
TGTGCCAGTAGGACAGCGAACACTGAAGCTTTCTTT
CASRTANTEAFF
>.|TRBJ2-3|few|TRBV5-4|13
TGTGCCGCCCGCAGCGAGAACACAGATACGCAGTATTTT
CAARSENTDTQYF
>TRBD1|TRBJ1-1|.|TRBV13|14
TGTGCCAGCAGCGAATGGGACAGGAACACTGAAGCTTTCTTT
CASSEWDRNTEAFF
>.|TRBJ1-1|.|TRBV19|15
TGTGCCAGTAGTATGGGTGCAGCCGGAGGGACTGAAGCTTTCTTT
CASSMGAAGGTEAFF
>.|TRBJ2-7|.|TRBV19|13
TGTGCCAGTAGTATAGTCTCACGGGACGAGCAGTACTTC
CASSIVSRDEQYF
>.|TRBJ1-6|.|TRBV13|14
TGTGCCAGCAGCTCCAGGGATATCCGTTCACCCCTCCACTTT
CASSSRDIRSPLHF
>.|TRBJ1-2|.|TRBV3-1/TRBV3-2|15
TGTGCCAGCAGGCTTTGGGCCGACACTAACTATGGCTACACCTTC
CASRLWADTNYGYTF
>TRBD2|TRBJ2-3|.|TRBV19|17
TGTGCCAGTAGTATAGGACTAGCGGGAGGGCCCGCAGATACGCAGTATTTT
CASSIGLAGGPADTQYF
>TRBD1|TRBJ1-5|.|TRBV30|14
TGTGCCTGGTGCCTGACAGGGGGTAGTCAGCCCCAGCATTTT
CAWCLTGGSQPQHF
>.|TRBJ1-1|.|TRBV7-2|13
TGTGCCAGCACCGGACAGATGAACACTGAAGCTTTCTTT
CASTGQMNTEAFF
>.|TRBJ2-1|.|TRBV9|14
TGTGCCAGCACTTCCGAAGAGTCATACAATGAGCAGTTCTTC
CASTSEESYNEQFF
>TRBD2|TRBJ2-7|.|TRBV10-3|14
TGTGCCATCAGTGCGATCGGACTAGCGGACGAGCAGTACTTC
CAISAIGLADEQYF
>TRBD1|TRBJ1-5|.|TRBV23-1|19
TGCGCCAGCAGTCAATCGAAATGGGTGGGGGACAGGGGATGGCAGCCCCAGCATTTT
CASSQSKWVGDRGWQPQHF